This T cell receptor (beta chain) was obtained from a study of T cells in Graves' hyperthyroidism and ophthalmopathy. Amplified regions were TCR beta CDR3 sequences from RNA transcripts. HTBI primers were employed in a first-round RT-PCR of the TCR CDR3. TCRdb reprocessed the multiplex PCR reads via MiXCR and lists one record per CDR3 protein. The table shows over 300,000 distinct CDR3 sequences, with more than 11% occurring only once. This clonotype was seen at least ten times. The CDR3 loop spans 14 amino acids. J gave up 7 bases and V 6 bases, and 7 bases lay outside the gene matches. Germline-derived CDR1 and CDR2 are SNHLY and FYNNEI.

This receptor was taken from an older woman with Graves' hyperthyroidism. The chain has TRBV2 and TRBJ1-5, with 9 bases that match TRBD1. Sequencing was done on a sample of blood. The CDR3 spells CASRPDRGWQPQHF. The CDR3, as DNA: TGTGCCAGCAGGCCGGACAGGGGATGGCAGCCCCAGCATTTT.